The TCR beta chain under discussion was sequenced for a study of T cells after yellow fever vaccination. This clonotype turned up a few times. Its specificity is not known. Making TCR cDNA involved 5'RACE template switching, which added UMIs and a universal primer site. TCRdb redid the calling of the 5' RACE reads with MiXCR, one entry per CDR3 protein. The profile shows 230,000 or so distinct CDR3 sequences, approximately 6.7% of them singletons. V lost 5 bases and J lost 7, with 18 bases in between. The CDR3 loop spans 15 amino acids. In germline, CDR1 is SGHVS, CDR2 FQNEAQ. General observations from the study: Booster sampling recovered most clones from primary vaccination (under 98% CD4, just over 85% CD8).

The receptor comes from a man aged 25 to 40 who received the YFV17D yellow fever vaccine. The source was CD4+ T cells sorted from PBMCs, collected on the day of the yellow fever booster vaccination. V usage is TRBV7-8 and J usage is TRBJ2-1; D perhaps matches TRBD1 (6 bases). The CDR3, as DNA: TGTGCCAGCAGCACACACAGGGACCGTAGGAATGAGCAGTTCTTC. It is translated as CASSTHRDRRNEQFF.